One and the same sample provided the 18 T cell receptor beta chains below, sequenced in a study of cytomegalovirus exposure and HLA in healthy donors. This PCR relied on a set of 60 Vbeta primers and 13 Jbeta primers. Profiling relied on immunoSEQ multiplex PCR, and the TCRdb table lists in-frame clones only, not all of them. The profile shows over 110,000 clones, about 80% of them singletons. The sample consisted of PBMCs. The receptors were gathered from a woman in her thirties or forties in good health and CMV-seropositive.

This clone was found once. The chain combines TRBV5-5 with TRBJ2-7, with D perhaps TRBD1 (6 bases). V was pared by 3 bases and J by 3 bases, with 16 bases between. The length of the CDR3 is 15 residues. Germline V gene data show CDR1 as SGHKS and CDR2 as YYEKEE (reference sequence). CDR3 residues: CASSSSPQGLYEQYF. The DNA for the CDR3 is TGTGCCAGCAGCTCCTCCCCCCAGGGGCTCTACGAGCAGTACTTC.

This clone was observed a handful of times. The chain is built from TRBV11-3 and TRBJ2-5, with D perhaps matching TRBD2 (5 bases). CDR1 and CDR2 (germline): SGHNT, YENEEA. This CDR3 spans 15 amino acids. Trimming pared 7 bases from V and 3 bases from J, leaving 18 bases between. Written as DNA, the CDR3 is TGTGCCAGCACCTATTCTAAAGTGGGAGAAGAGACCCAGTACTTC. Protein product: CASTYSKVGEETQYF. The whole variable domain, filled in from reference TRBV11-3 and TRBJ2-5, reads EAGVVQSPRYKIIEKKQPVAFWCNPISGHNTLYWYLQNLGQGPELLIRYENEEAVDDSQLPKDRFSAERLKGVDSTLKIQPAELGDSAVYLCASTYSKVGEETQYFGPGTRLLVL.

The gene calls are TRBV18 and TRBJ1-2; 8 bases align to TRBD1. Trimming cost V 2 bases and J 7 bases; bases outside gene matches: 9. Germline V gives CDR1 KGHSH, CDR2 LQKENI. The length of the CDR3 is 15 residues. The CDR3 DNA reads TGTGCCAGCTCACCAACGACAGGGGAGAGGAGTGGCTACACCTTC. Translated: CASSPTTGERSGYTF.

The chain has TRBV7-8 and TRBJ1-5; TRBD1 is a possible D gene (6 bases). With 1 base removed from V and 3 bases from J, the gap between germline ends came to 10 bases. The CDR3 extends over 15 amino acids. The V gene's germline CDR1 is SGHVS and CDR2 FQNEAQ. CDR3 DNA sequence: TGTGCCAGCAGCTTAGGACAGGCGCCCAATCAGCCCCAGCATTTT. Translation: CASSLGQAPNQPQHF.

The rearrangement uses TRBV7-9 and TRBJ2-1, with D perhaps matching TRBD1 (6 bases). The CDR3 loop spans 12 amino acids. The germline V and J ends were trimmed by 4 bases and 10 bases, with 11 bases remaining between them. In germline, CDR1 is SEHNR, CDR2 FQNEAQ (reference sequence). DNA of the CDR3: TGTGCCAGCAGCTCCAGGGGTTACGAGCAGTTCTTC. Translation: CASSSRGYEQFF.

This CDR3 reads CAISVGQAVGNTDTQYF. CDR3 in DNA: TGTGCCATCAGTGTTGGTCAAGCGGTCGGGAACACAGATACGCAGTATTTT. The V gene is TRBV10-3, the J gene TRBJ2-3; perhaps TRBD2 as D (5 bases). The ends were cut back, 4 bases at V and 2 bases at J, with 19 bases in the middle. There are 17 residues in the CDR3. The V gene's germline CDR1 is ENHRY and CDR2 SYGVKD.

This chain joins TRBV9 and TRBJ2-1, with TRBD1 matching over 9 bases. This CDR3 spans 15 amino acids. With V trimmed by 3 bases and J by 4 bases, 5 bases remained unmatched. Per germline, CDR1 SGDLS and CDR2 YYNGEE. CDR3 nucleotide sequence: TGTGCCAGCAGCGACGGGACAGGGCCTTACAATGAGCAGTTCTTC. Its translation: CASSDGTGPYNEQFF.

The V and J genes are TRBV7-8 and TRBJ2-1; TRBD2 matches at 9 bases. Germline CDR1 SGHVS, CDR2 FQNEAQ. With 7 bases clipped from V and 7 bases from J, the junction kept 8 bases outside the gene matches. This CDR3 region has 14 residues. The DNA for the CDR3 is TGTGCCAGCAAGGCGGGAGGGCCTCTAAATGAGCAGTTCTTC. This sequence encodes CASKAGGPLNEQFF.

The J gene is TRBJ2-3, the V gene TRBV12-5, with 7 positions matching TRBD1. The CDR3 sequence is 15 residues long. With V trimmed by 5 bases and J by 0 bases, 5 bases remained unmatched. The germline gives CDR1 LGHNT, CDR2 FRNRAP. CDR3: CASGTGAASTDTQYF. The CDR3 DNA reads TGTGCTAGTGGTACAGGGGCCGCCAGCACAGATACGCAGTATTTT.

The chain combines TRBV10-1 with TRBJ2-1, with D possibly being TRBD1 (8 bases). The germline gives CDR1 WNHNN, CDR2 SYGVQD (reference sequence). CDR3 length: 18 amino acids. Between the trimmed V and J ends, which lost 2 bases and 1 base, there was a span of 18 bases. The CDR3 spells CASSENSYRGGSYNEQFF. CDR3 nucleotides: TGCGCCAGCAGTGAGAATAGTTACAGGGGGGGGTCCTACAATGAGCAGTTCTTC.

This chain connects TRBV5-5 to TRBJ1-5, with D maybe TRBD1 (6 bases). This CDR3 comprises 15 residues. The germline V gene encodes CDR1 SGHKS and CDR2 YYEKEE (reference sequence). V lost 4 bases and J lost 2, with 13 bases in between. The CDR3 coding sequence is TGTGCCAGCAGCCTACAGGGTGGTGGCAATCAGCCCCAGCATTTT. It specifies CASSLQGGGNQPQHF.

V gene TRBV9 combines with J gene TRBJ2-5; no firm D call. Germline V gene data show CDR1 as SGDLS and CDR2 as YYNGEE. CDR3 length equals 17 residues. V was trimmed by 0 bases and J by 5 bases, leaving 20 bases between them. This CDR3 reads CASSVGSRRSDMETQYF. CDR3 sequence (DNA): TGTGCCAGCAGCGTAGGCTCGCGGCGCTCGGATATGGAGACCCAGTACTTC.

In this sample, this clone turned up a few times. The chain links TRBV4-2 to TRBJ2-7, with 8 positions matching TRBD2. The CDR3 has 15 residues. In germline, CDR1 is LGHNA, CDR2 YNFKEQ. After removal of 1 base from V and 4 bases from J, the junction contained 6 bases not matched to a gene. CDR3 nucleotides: TGTGCCAGCAGCCAAGGGGGAGCGGGAGTGTACGAGCAGTACTTC. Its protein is CASSQGGAGVYEQYF.

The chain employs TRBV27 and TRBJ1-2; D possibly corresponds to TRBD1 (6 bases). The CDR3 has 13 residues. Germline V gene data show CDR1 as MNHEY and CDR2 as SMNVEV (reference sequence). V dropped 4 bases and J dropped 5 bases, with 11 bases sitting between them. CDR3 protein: CASSSITGYGYTF. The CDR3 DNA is TGTGCCAGCAGTTCTATTACAGGGTATGGCTACACCTTC.

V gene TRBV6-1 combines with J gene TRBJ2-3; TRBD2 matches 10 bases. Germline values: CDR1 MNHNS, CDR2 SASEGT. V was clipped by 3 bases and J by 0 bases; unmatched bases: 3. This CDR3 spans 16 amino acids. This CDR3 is CASSDVLAGSTDTQYF. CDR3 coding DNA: TGTGCCAGCAGTGATGTACTAGCGGGAAGCACAGATACGCAGTATTTT.

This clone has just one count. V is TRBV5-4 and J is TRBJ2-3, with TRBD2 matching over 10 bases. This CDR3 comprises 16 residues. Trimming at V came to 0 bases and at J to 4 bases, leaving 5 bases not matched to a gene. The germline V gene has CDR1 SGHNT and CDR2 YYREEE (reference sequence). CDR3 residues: CASSLASGSGSDTQYF. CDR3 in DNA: TGTGCCAGCAGCTTGGCTAGCGGGAGCGGTTCAGATACGCAGTATTTT.

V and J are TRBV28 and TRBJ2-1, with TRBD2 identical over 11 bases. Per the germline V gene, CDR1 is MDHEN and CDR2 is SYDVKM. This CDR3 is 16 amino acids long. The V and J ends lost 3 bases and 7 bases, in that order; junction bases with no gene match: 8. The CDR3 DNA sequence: TGTGCCAGCAGTTTTCAGATAGCGGGAGGGTTAAATGAGCAGTTCTTC. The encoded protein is CASSFQIAGGLNEQFF.

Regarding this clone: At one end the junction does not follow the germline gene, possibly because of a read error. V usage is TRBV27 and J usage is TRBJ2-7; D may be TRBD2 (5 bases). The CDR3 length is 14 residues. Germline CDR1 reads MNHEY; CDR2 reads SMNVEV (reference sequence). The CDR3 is CAGSFSTSEYEQYF. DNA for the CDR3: TGTGCCGGCAGTTTTTCCACTAGTGAGTACGAGCAGTACTTC.